This note documents a single T cell receptor beta chain sequence. This clonotype was seen a few times. Its specific antigen is unknown. This could be a read error, since a much larger clone is one nucleotide away. The library was obtained by PCR. Sequencing was performed on a HiSeq X Ten. High-throughput sequencing was used to characterize the TCR repertoires. The public reads were run again by TCRdb, first through fastp at Q25 and then through MiXCR, and only productive beta chains were kept. Records with the same CDR3 protein are collapsed into one entry carrying the most frequent genes and DNA. The sample table holds 34,000 or so distinct CDR3 sequences, of which 52% were seen once. The ten most abundant clones make up around 23% of the sample. This record comes from a study of esophageal squamous cell carcinoma under preoperative chemotherapy listed by TCRdb under 2018. Regarding the research as a whole: TCR repertoires were profiled in both peripheral blood T cells and tumor-infiltrating lymphocytes. Repertoires from samples obtained before paclitaxel-nedaplatin therapy were compared with repertoires from samples obtained after paclitaxel-nedaplatin therapy. The study assessed how paclitaxel-nedaplatin chemotherapy affected T-cell receptor repertoires in patients with esophageal squamous cell carcinoma. About 5 patients with primary esophageal squamous cell carcinoma were included in the cohort.

Results the study describes overall, beyond this receptor: The cohort was small, with only five or six patients with esophageal squamous cell carcinoma analyzed. Post-treatment tumor-infiltrating lymphocytes appeared partly derived from peripheral T cells migrating into the tumor, not solely from local clonal changes. Immediate and substantial changes in clonotype frequency were induced by paclitaxel-nedaplatin therapy, and contraction rather than amplification was more likely to be observed among abundant clones. TCR diversity increased significantly in peripheral T cells after chemotherapy, but not in tumor-infiltrating lymphocytes.

Unmatched junction bases come to 9, with V trimmed by 4 bases and J by 11 bases. The CDR3 holds 15 amino acids from the cysteine to the phenylalanine. Left in the record is the CDR3 DNA by itself, 45 bases read in frame from the first base. In the germline V gene, CDR1 corresponds to MNHEY and CDR2 to SVGEGT. Interpreted using the paper, the time point label stands for: after preoperative PTX-NDP chemotherapy. Patients received paclitaxel-nedaplatin as preoperative chemotherapy before surgery. The chain is assembled from TRBV6-2 or TRBV6-3 and TRBJ2-5, and TRBD2 aligns with 14 junction nucleotides. This clonotype was sampled from a human donor with esophageal squamous cell carcinoma. The donor label of this sample is uncertain. Sampling was performed from a patient given preoperative chemotherapy. The DNA is as follows: TGTGCCAGCAGTTTCGACCGACTAGCGGGGGGGGAGCAGTACTTC. Its translation is CASSFDRLAGGEQYF.